This entry lists 25 T cell receptor beta chains sequenced from one sample in a study of blood T cell repertoires in COVID-19. TCRdb's table, derived via immunoSEQ multiplex PCR, lists solely in-frame clones and lacks some. The sample holds about 100,000 clones, more than 70% seen once. The source material was peripheral blood. Every receptor here comes from a human donor in a cohort sampled during active COVID-19.

The genes are TRBV5-1 and TRBJ1-1; 7 bases fit TRBD1. The length of the CDR3 is 14 residues. With V trimmed by 3 bases and J by 2 bases, 4 bases remained unmatched. Germline V gives CDR1 SGHRS, CDR2 YFSETQ. The chain's CDR3 is CASSSGQLNTEAFF. In nucleotides, the CDR3 is TGCGCCAGCAGCTCGGGACAGCTAAACACTGAAGCTTTCTTT.

The V call is TRBV11-2, the J call TRBJ1-1; tentative D call: TRBD1 (5 bases). The CDR3 contains 15 residues. Germline loops: CDR1 SGHAT, CDR2 FQNNGV. V dropped 0 bases and J dropped 5 bases, with 13 bases sitting between them. CDR3 protein: CASSLDGGAETEAFF. As DNA, the CDR3 is TGTGCCAGCAGCTTAGACGGGGGAGCAGAGACTGAAGCTTTCTTT.

The chain recombines TRBV6-2 or TRBV6-3 with TRBJ1-1; D might be TRBD1 (5 bases). Trimming pared 7 bases from V and 3 bases from J, leaving 24 bases between. Germline CDR1 MNHEY, CDR2 SVGEGT. The CDR3 extends over 17 amino acids. CDR3 sequence (DNA): TGTGCCAGCATCCCCAACAGGTCTTGGGCGTATGACACTGAAGCTTTCTTT. This encodes CASIPNRSWAYDTEAFF.

This clone has just a few counts. The CDR3 spells CASSTRDSMNTEAFF. The DNA of the CDR3 is TGCGCCAGCAGCACCCGGGACAGCATGAACACTGAAGCTTTCTTT. The chain carries TRBV5-1 and TRBJ1-1; 7 bases are shared with TRBD1. Per germline, CDR1 SGHRS and CDR2 YFSETQ. J gave up 0 bases and V 4 bases, and 6 bases lay outside the gene matches. The CDR3 totals 15 residues. Based on the CDR3 plus reference TRBV5-1 and TRBJ1-1, the full variable domain is KAGVTQTPRYLIKTRGQQVTLSCSPISGHRSVSWYQQTPGQGLQFLFEYFSETQRNKGNFPGRFSGRQFSNSRSEMNVSTLELGDSALYLCASSTRDSMNTEAFFGQGTRLTVV.

V and J are TRBV6-1 and TRBJ1-3; 9 bases agree with TRBD1. Losses at the gene ends were 1 base for V and 4 bases for J; bases not matched to a gene: 2. The CDR3 is 15 residues long. Germline lookup yields CDR1 MNHNS and CDR2 SASEGT. This CDR3 is CASSEGTGVGNTIYF. The CDR3 region has the DNA TGTGCCAGCAGTGAAGGGACAGGGGTCGGAAACACCATATATTTT.

The rearrangement uses TRBV19 and TRBJ2-1, with 14 bases matching TRBD2. Germline-derived CDR1 and CDR2 are LNHDA and SQIVND (reference sequence). J lost 8 bases, V lost 5 bases, and 20 bases had no gene match. The CDR3 sequence is 20 residues long. The CDR3 region is CASSQTRIGTSGSRNHEQFF. The CDR3 DNA follows: TGTGCCAGTAGTCAAACAAGAATCGGGACTAGCGGGAGTAGGAATCATGAGCAGTTCTTC.

J is TRBJ1-5 and V is TRBV15, with 10 bases identical to TRBD1. The germline gives CDR1 LNHNV, CDR2 YYDKDF (reference sequence). The CDR3 is made up of 15 amino acids. The V and J ends lost 1 base and 4 bases, in that order; junction bases with no gene match: 1. The CDR3 bases are TGTGCCACCAGCAGAGGACAGGGGGCTAATCAGCCCCAGCATTTT. Its protein product is CATSRGQGANQPQHF.

The chain recombines TRBV6-2 or TRBV6-3 with TRBJ2-7; 7 positions match TRBD2. The germline gives CDR1 MNHEY, CDR2 SVGEGT. The CDR3 covers 18 residues. V dropped 2 bases and J dropped 0; count of bases not matched to a gene: 13. For the CDR3, the DNA is TGTGCCAGCAGTTACCAAAAGCCCAAACTAGCGACCTCCTACGAGCAGTACTTC. The encoded protein is CASSYQKPKLATSYEQYF.

This chain connects TRBV7-9 to TRBJ2-7; TRBD2 matches 14 bases. V lost 4 bases and J lost 3; bases outside the gene matches: 11. Germline V CDR1 and CDR2: SEHNR, FQNEAQ (reference sequence). The CDR3 covers 18 residues. The CDR3 loop is CASSSLTSGGASGYEQYF. The DNA for the CDR3 is TGTGCCAGCAGCTCCCTGACTAGCGGGGGGGCGTCGGGCTACGAGCAGTACTTC.

The chain joins TRBV7-2 to TRBJ1-5; no clear D gene. CDR3 length: 15 residues. CDR1 is SGHTA and CDR2 is FQGNSA in the germline V gene. The V and J ends lost 2 bases and 5 bases respectively, with 13 bases between them. DNA of the CDR3: TGTGCCAGCAGCTTAACGGGCGGGGTGGATCAGCCCCAGCATTTT. Translating it yields CASSLTGGVDQPQHF.

The V gene is TRBV6-4, the J gene TRBJ1-2; no clear D gene. The V end was cut by 3 bases, the J end by 0 bases, with 8 bases between. The germline V gene encodes CDR1 MRHNA and CDR2 SNTAGT. The length of the CDR3 is 14 residues. The DNA for the CDR3 is TGTGCCAGCAGTGATTCAAGCACTAACTATGGCTACACCTTC. Translated: CASSDSSTNYGYTF.

DNA for the CDR3: TGCGCCAGCAGCGGGGGACTACAGGAGGACATTCAGTACTTC. It encodes CASSGGLQEDIQYF. The V gene is TRBV5-1, the J gene TRBJ2-4; 7 bases line up with TRBD2. Germline V gene lookup returns CDR1 SGHRS and CDR2 YFSETQ. Trimming at V came to 4 bases and at J to 8 bases, leaving 9 bases not matched to a gene. The CDR3 is made up of 14 amino acids.

V and J are TRBV19 and TRBJ2-4; 7 nucleotides match TRBD1. J gave up 6 bases and V 6 bases, and 8 bases lay outside the gene matches. Germline CDR1 is LNHDA and CDR2 is SQIVND (reference sequence). This CDR3 comprises 14 residues. CDR3 DNA sequence: TGTGCCAGTAGCCCGACAGGGCCTCCAAACATTCAGTACTTC. Translation: CASSPTGPPNIQYF.

V is TRBV2 and J is TRBJ1-1; no clear D gene. This CDR3 comprises 12 residues. Germline-derived CDR1 and CDR2 are SNHLY and FYNNEI. Trimming shortened V by 2 bases and J by 7 bases, and 8 bases separated the two germline ends. The CDR3, as DNA: TGTGCCAGCAGTGAATCAGTGAATGAAGCTTTCTTT. This translates into CASSESVNEAFF.

The CDR3 sequence: CASSYGQGFYEQYF. The DNA for the CDR3 is TGCGCCAGCAGCTACGGACAGGGTTTCTACGAGCAGTACTTC. The chain has TRBV5-1 and TRBJ2-7; 8 positions agree with TRBD1. Germline V gene data show CDR1 as SGHRS and CDR2 as YFSETQ. Trimming cost V 3 bases and J 3 bases; bases outside gene matches: 5. This CDR3 region has 14 residues.

The CDR3, as DNA: TGTGCCAGCAGCCTGCGGGGGTTCTACAATGAGCAGTTCTTC. It is translated as CASSLRGFYNEQFF. The chain carries TRBV3-1 (or the pseudogene TRBV3-2) and TRBJ2-1, with TRBD2 matching 7 bases. CDR3 size: 14 residues. Germline assignment: CDR1 LGHDT and CDR2 YNNKEL (reference sequence). The V and J ends lost 4 bases and 3 bases, in that order; junction bases with no gene match: 3.

The chain recombines TRBV6-2 or TRBV6-3 with TRBJ1-1; no reliable D call. From germline, CDR1 is MNHEY and CDR2 SVGEGT. The germline V and J ends were trimmed by 5 bases and 4 bases, with 11 bases remaining between them. The CDR3 is 13 residues long. CDR3: CASSNQLITEAFF. The DNA of the CDR3 is TGTGCCAGCAGTAACCAACTGATCACTGAAGCTTTCTTT.

The chain employs TRBV2 and TRBJ1-2; 7 positions match TRBD1. CDR3 length: 13 residues. The germline V gene has CDR1 SNHLY and CDR2 FYNNEI. The V and J ends lost 8 bases and 3 bases, in that order; junction bases with no gene match: 6. The DNA of the CDR3 is TGTGCCAGCGCATACAGGGGAGACTATGGCTACACCTTC. Encoded protein: CASAYRGDYGYTF.

J is TRBJ2-7 and V is TRBV3-1 (or the pseudogene TRBV3-2); a weak D match, TRBD1 (6 bases). V lost 0 bases, J lost 3 bases, and 15 bases lay in between. The CDR3 spans 16 residues. CDR1 and CDR2 (germline): LGHDT, YNNKEL (reference sequence). CDR3 DNA: TGTGCCAGCAGCCAAGAGGCACGGACAGCAAACTACGAGCAGTACTTC. This codes for CASSQEARTANYEQYF.

In the case of this clone: The sample has other DNA sequences that encode this CDR3 too. The chain recombines TRBV5-1 with TRBJ2-7; weak D call: TRBD2 (5 bases). The germline V gene has CDR1 SGHRS and CDR2 YFSETQ. Trimming stripped 4 bases from V and 1 base from J, with 12 bases between. CDR3 length: 14 amino acids. CDR3 in DNA: TGCGCCAGCAGCGCAACCGGAGGATCCTACGAGCAGTACTTC. This sequence encodes CASSATGGSYEQYF.

Note on this clone: A junction end diverges from the germline sequence, so it may reflect a read error. The chain has TRBV11-2 and TRBJ2-3, with TRBD2 matching over 9 bases. The length of the CDR3 is 12 residues. Germline V lookup: CDR1 SGHAT, CDR2 FQNNGV. CDR3 in DNA: TGCGGAAGCGGGAGGACCTCAGATACGCAGTATTTT. Translated: CGSGRTSDTQYF. The full variable domain, its missing parts supplied by reference TRBV11-2 and TRBJ2-3, is EAGVAQSPRYKIIEKRQSVAFWCNPISGHATLYWYQQILGQGPKLLIQFQNNGVVDDSQLPKDRFSAERLKGVDSTLKIQPAKLEDSAVYLCGSGRTSDTQYFGPGTRLTVL.

The CDR3 sequence: CARSRDKLDEQYF. The CDR3 DNA reads as TGTGCCAGAAGCAGAGATAAATTGGACGAGCAGTACTTC. This chain joins TRBV5-3 and TRBJ2-7, with D uncertain. TRBV5-3 is recorded as an ORF, its role being uncertain. Trimming removed 4 bases at V and 5 bases at J, with 13 bases between. The CDR3 covers 13 residues.

This clone is a singleton in its sample. The gene calls are TRBV7-2 and TRBJ2-5, with 12 nucleotides matching TRBD2. V trimming: 5 bases; J trimming: 5 bases; junction bases outside the gene matches: 9. The CDR3 loop spans 16 amino acids. Germline V gene sequence: CDR1 SGHTA, CDR2 FQGNSA. This CDR3 is CASSGRLAGVGETQYF. The DNA for the CDR3 is TGTGCCAGCAGCGGTCGACTAGCGGGAGTCGGGGAGACCCAGTACTTC.

V usage is TRBV2 and J usage is TRBJ2-1; TRBD2 aligns across 9 bases. The germline V gene has CDR1 SNHLY and CDR2 FYNNEI. V shed 4 bases, J shed 5 bases, and the junction held 3 bases outside the gene matches. The CDR3 sequence is 14 residues long. The CDR3 reads CASSGGLANNEQFF. CDR3 sequence (DNA): TGTGCCAGCAGTGGGGGACTAGCTAACAATGAGCAGTTCTTC.

This chain joins TRBV7-2 and TRBJ1-5, with TRBD1 identical over 8 bases. The junction had 7 bases not matched to a gene; V was cut back by 5 bases and J by 4 bases. From germline, CDR1 is SGHTA and CDR2 FQGNSA. The CDR3 loop spans 15 amino acids. For the CDR3, the DNA is TGTGCCAGCAGCCCCCAAGGACAGGGTAATCAGCCCCAGCATTTT. Protein sequence: CASSPQGQGNQPQHF.